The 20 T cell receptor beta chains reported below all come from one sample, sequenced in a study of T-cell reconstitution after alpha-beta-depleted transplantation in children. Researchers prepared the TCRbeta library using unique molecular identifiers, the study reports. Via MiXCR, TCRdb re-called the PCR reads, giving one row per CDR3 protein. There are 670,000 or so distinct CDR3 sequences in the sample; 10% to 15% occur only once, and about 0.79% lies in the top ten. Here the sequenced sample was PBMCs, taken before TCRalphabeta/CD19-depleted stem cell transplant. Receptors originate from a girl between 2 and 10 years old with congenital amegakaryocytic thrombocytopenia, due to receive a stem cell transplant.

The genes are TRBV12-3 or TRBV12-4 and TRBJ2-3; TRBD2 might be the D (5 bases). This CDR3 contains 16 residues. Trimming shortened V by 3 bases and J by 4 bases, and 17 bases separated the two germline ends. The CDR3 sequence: CASSFISGPSPDTQYF. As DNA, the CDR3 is TGTGCCAGCAGTTTTATAAGCGGTCCAAGCCCAGATACGCAGTATTTT.

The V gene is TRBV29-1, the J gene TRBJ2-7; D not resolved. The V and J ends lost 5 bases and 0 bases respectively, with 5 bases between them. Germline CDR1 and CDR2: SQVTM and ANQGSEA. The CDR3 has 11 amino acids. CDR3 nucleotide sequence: TGCAGCGTTAAGGGCTCCTACGAGCAGTACTTC. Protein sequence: CSVKGSYEQYF.

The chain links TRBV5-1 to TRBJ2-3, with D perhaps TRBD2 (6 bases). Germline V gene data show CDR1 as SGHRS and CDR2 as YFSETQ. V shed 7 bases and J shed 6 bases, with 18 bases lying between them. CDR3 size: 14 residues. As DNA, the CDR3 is TGCGCCAGCCGTCCCTGGGGGACTGTCGATACGCAGTATTTT. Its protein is CASRPWGTVDTQYF.

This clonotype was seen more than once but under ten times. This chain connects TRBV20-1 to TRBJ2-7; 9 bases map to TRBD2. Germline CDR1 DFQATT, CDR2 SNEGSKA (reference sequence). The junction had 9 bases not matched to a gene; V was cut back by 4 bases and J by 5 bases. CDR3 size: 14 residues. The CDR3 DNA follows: TGCAGTGCTACTATAGCGGGAGTGGGTCACGAGCAGTACTTC. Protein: CSATIAGVGHEQYF.

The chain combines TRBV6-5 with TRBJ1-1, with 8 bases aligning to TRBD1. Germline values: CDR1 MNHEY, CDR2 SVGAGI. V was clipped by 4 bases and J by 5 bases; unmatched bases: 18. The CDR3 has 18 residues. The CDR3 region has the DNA TGTGCCAGCAGTTCCTTTTGCGGACAGGGAGTTAAAAGGACTGAAGCTTTCTTT. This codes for CASSSFCGQGVKRTEAFF.

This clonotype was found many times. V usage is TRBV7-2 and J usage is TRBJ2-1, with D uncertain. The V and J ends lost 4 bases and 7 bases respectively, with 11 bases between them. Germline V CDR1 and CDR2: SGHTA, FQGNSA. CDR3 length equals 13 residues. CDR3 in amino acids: CASSSTLWNEQFF. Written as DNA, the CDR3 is TGTGCCAGCAGCTCGACCCTTTGGAATGAGCAGTTCTTC.

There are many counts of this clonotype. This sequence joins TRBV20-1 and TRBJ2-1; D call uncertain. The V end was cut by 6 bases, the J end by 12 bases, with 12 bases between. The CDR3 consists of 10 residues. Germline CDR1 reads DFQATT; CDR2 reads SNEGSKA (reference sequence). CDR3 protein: CSALGMRQFF. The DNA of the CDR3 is TGCAGTGCCCTGGGAATGAGGCAGTTCTTC.

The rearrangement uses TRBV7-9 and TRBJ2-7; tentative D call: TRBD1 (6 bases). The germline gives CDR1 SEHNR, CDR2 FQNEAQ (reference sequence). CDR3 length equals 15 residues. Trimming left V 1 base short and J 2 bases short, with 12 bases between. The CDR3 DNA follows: TGTGCCAGCAGCTTAGGCCCCAGGGACACCTACGAGCAGTACTTC. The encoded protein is CASSLGPRDTYEQYF.

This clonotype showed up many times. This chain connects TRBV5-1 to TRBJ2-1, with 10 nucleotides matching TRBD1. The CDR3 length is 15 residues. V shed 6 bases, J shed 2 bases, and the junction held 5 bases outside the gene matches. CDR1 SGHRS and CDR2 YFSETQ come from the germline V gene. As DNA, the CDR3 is TGCGCCAGCAAACCCGGGACAGGGGCCTACAATGAGCAGTTCTTC. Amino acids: CASKPGTGAYNEQFF.

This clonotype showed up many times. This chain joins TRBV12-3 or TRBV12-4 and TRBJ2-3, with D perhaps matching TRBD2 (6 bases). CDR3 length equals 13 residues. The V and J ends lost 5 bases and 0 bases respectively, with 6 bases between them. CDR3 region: CASSRGSTDTQYF. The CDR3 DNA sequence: TGTGCCAGCAGTCGGGGGAGCACAGATACGCAGTATTTT.

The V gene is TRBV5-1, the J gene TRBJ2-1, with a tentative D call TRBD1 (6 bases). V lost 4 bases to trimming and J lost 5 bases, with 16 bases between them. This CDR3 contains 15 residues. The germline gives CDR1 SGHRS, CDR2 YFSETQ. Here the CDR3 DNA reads TGCGCCAGCAGCGAAAGACAGGCAGACAACAATGAGCAGTTCTTC. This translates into CASSERQADNNEQFF.

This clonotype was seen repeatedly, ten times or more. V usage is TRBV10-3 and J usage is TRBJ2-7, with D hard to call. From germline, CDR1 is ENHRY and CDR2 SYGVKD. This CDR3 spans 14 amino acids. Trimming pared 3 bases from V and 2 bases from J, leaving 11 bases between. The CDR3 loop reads CAISDFTFAYEQYF. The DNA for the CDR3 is TGTGCCATCAGTGATTTTACTTTCGCCTACGAGCAGTACTTC.

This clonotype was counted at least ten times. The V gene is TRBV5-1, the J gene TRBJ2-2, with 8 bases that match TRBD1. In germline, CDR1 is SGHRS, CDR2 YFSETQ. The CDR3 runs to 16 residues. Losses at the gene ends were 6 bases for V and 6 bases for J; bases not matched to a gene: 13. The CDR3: CASTINRDRRSGELFF. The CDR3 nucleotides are TGCGCCAGCACCATAAACCGGGACAGGAGATCCGGGGAGCTGTTTTTT.

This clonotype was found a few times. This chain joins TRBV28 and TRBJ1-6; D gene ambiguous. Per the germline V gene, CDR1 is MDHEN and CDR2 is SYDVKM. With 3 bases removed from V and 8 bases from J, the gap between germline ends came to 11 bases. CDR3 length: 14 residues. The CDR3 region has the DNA TGTGCCAGCAGTTTTTTCTCGTTGGATTCACCCCTCCACTTT. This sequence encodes CASSFFSLDSPLHF.

CDR3 region: CASSFVWRAKNIQYF. For the CDR3, the DNA is TGTGCCAGCAGCTTTGTTTGGAGGGCCAAAAACATTCAGTACTTC. The V call is TRBV7-9, the J call TRBJ2-4; possibly TRBD2 for D (5 bases). The CDR3 is 15 amino acids. V was trimmed by 3 bases and J by 1 base, leaving 10 bases between them. Germline V gene sequence: CDR1 SEHNR, CDR2 FQNEAQ (reference sequence).

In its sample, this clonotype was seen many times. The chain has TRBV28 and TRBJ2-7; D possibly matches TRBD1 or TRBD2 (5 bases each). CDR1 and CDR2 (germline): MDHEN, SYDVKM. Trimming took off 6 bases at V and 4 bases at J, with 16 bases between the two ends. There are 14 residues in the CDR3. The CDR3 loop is CASSPGAGEYEQYF. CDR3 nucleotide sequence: TGTGCCAGCAGCCCCGGGGCCGGTGAGTACGAGCAGTACTTC.

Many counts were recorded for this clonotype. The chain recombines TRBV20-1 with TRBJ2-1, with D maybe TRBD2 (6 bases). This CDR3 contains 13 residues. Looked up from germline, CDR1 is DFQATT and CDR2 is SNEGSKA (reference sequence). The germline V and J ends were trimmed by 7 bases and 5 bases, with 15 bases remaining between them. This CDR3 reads CSVRSGNNNEQFF. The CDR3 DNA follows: TGCAGTGTTCGTAGCGGTAATAACAATGAGCAGTTCTTC.

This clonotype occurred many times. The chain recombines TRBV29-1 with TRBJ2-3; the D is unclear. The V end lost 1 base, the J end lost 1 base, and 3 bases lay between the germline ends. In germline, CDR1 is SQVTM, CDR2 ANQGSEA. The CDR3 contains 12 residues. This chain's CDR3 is CSVEGGTDTQYF. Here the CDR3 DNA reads TGCAGCGTTGAAGGCGGCACAGATACGCAGTATTTT.

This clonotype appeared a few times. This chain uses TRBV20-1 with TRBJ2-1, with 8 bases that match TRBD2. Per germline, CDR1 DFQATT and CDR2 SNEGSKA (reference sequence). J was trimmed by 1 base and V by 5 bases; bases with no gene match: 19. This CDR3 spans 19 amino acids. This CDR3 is CSARFGLAGGPRSYNEQFF. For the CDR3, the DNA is TGCAGTGCTCGCTTTGGGCTAGCGGGTGGGCCGAGGTCCTACAATGAGCAGTTCTTC.

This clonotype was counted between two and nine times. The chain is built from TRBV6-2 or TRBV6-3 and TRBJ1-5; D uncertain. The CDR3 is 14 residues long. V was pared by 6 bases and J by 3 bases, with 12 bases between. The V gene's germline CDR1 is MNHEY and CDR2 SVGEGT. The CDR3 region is CASSPVRANQPQHF. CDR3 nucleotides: TGTGCCAGCAGCCCTGTAAGGGCCAATCAGCCCCAGCATTTT.